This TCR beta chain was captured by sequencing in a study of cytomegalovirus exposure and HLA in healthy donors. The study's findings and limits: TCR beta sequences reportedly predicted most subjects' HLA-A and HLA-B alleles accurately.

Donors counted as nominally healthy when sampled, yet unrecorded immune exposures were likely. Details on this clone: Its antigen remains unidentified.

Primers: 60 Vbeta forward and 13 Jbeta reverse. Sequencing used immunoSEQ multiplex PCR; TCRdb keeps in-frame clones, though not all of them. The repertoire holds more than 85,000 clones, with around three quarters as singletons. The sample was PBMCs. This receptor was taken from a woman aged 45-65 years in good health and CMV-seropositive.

The CDR3 sequence is CASSRPGRTYNEQFF. For the CDR3, the DNA is TGCGCCAGCAGCCGTCCGGGAAGGACCTACAATGAGCAGTTCTTC. The chain has TRBV4-1 and TRBJ2-1, with D tentatively TRBD2 (5 bases). CDR1 is MGHRA and CDR2 is YSYEKL in the germline V gene. V was shortened by 4 bases and J by 2 bases, with 12 bases between the two germline ends. This CDR3 has 15 residues.